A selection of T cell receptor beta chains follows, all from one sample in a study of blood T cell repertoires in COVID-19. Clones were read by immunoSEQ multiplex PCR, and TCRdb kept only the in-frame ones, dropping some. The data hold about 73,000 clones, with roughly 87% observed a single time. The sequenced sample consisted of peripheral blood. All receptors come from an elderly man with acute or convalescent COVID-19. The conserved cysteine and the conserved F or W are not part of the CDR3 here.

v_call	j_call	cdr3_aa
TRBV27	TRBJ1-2	ASRRTGEANYGYT
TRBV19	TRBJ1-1	ASRQGMNTEAF
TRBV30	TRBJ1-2	AWSRFRDRGQFTEGYT
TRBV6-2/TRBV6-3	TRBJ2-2	ASSYSTESNTGELF
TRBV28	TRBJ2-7	ASRGSGSQYEQY
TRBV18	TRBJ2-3	ASSPPRDRGTDTQY
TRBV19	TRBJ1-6	ASSMGRDNSPLH
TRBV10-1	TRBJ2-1	ASSGNRPSYNEQF
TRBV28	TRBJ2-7	ASMPQGLTYEQY
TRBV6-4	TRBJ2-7	ASSDGGTVPGNEQY
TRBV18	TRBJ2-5	ASSPRTGGTETQY
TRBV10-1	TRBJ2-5	ASSESTAQETQY
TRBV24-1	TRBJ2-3	ATSDWSGGGDTQY
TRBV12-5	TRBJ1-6	ASVSQSYNSPLH
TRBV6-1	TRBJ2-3	ASSDLRGELGQY
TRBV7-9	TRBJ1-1	ASSLFGLRTEAF
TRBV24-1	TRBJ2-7	ATSDPDSYEQY
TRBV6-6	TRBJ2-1	ASKFGLADYNEQF
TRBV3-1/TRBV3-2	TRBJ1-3	ASSQGGAGNTIY
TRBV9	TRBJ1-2	ASSPITGDHGYT
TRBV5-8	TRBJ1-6	ASSSSVDRVGNSPLH
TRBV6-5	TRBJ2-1	ASSPDMASYNEQF
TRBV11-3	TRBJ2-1	ASSLEEGDEQF
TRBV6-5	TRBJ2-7	ASSSGTGGTEQY
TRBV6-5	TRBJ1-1	ASRDRDRAKTEAF